One and the same sample provided the 30 T cell receptor beta chains below, sequenced in a study of OX40 agonist ivuxolimab in advanced cancers. The protocol was immunoSEQ multiplex PCR, while the TCRdb copy is restricted to in-frame clones and leaves out a portion. The data contain some 100,000 clones, less than 90% of them singletons. Sample: CD4+ or CD8+ T cells sorted from blood, taken in a trial of the OX40 agonist ivuxolimab. The receptors derive from an adult with an advanced solid tumor such as melanoma, head and neck, liver or kidney cancer.

This clone is a singleton in its sample. V usage is TRBV10-1 and J usage is TRBJ2-3, with 13 bases lining up with TRBD2. CDR1 and CDR2 (germline): WNHNN, SYGVQD (reference sequence). This CDR3 is built from 17 residues. The ends lost 6 bases at V and 5 bases at J; junction bases unmatched: 11. The CDR3 loop reads CASSAGTSGAIQDTQYF. DNA of the CDR3: TGCGCCAGCAGCGCCGGGACTAGCGGGGCTATCCAAGATACGCAGTATTTT.

The chain links TRBV7-2 to TRBJ1-1; D unresolved. CDR1 and CDR2 (germline): SGHTA, FQGNSA. V was cut by 2 bases and J by 1 base, with 2 bases left in between. This CDR3 spans 12 amino acids. The CDR3 region is CASSLQNTEAFF. CDR3 in DNA: TGTGCCAGCAGCTTACAGAACACTGAAGCTTTCTTT.

The chain employs TRBV19 and TRBJ2-6, with 11 bases identical to TRBD1. Looked up from germline, CDR1 is LNHDA and CDR2 is SQIVND (reference sequence). The CDR3 is 15 amino acids. The junction had 4 bases not matched to a gene; V was cut back by 10 bases and J by 2 bases. The CDR3 bases are TGTGCCACCACGGACAGGGGGCCTGGGGCCAACGTCCTGACTTTC. Translation: CATTDRGPGANVLTF.

The gene calls are TRBV2 and TRBJ2-2, with a tentative D call TRBD2 (5 bases). V was cut by 7 bases and J by 2 bases, with 8 bases left in between. Germline CDR1 SNHLY, CDR2 FYNNEI. The CDR3 spans 13 residues. CDR3 sequence reads: CASMDLNTGELFF. Written as DNA, the CDR3 is TGTGCCAGCATGGACTTAAACACCGGGGAGCTGTTTTTT.

The chain joins TRBV9 to TRBJ1-1; D possibly corresponds to TRBD1 (5 bases). The CDR3 covers 13 residues. Germline CDR1 and CDR2: SGDLS and YYNGEE. V dropped 3 bases and J dropped 5 bases, with 11 bases sitting between them. The CDR3 nucleotides read TGTGCCAGCAGCGCACTCCGGGGGACTGAAGCTTTCTTT. Amino acids: CASSALRGTEAFF.

V is TRBV4-2 and J is TRBJ2-7; 9 bases fit TRBD1. Germline CDR1 is LGHNA and CDR2 is YNFKEQ. This CDR3 is 16 amino acids long. The trim removed 4 bases at V and 2 bases at J, leaving 9 bases unmatched. The CDR3 nucleotides are TGTGCCAGCAGCCCCCAAGGGAGGACAGGGGCCTACGAGCAGTACTTC. Its protein product is CASSPQGRTGAYEQYF.

This rearrangement joins TRBV11-1 to TRBJ1-3; no clear D gene. This CDR3 spans 15 amino acids. Trimming shortened V by 5 bases and J by 0 bases, and 11 bases separated the two germline ends. Germline V gene data show CDR1 as SGHAT and CDR2 as FQDESV (reference sequence). The CDR3 loop reads CASSPDEASGNTIYF. CDR3 DNA sequence: TGTGCCAGCAGCCCAGATGAGGCCTCTGGAAACACCATATATTTT.

V and J are TRBV19 and TRBJ2-4, with 10 bases lining up with TRBD1. The CDR3 runs to 14 residues. Trimming cost V 4 bases and J 6 bases; bases outside gene matches: 3. In germline, CDR1 is LNHDA, CDR2 SQIVND (reference sequence). CDR3 amino acids: CASSTGQGVNIQYF. CDR3 nucleotides: TGTGCCAGTAGTACCGGACAGGGGGTAAACATTCAGTACTTC.

This chain uses TRBV29-1 with TRBJ2-2, with 8 nucleotides matching TRBD2. With V trimmed by 7 bases and J by 1 base, 5 bases remained unmatched. Germline V lookup: CDR1 SQVTM, CDR2 ANQGSEA. The CDR3 is 14 residues long. CDR3 coding DNA: TGCAGCGCCCGGGGGGGCTTGAACACCGGGGAGCTGTTTTTT. Its protein is CSARGGLNTGELFF.

The chain is built from TRBV28 and TRBJ2-7; D is possibly TRBD1 or TRBD2 (5 bases each). Germline V gene lookup returns CDR1 MDHEN and CDR2 SYDVKM. CDR3 length: 11 amino acids. CDR3 DNA sequence: TGTGCCAGCAGTTTAGGGGGAGAGGCAGTCGTC. It yields the protein CASSLGGEAVV.

This chain uses TRBV10-3 with TRBJ2-7; TRBD1 matches at 9 bases. Germline V CDR1 and CDR2: ENHRY, SYGVKD. V trimming: 0 bases; J trimming: 6 bases; junction bases outside the gene matches: 12. This CDR3 has 17 amino acids. The CDR3 is CAISESFLRNRGREQYV. The CDR3 bases are TGTGCCATCAGTGAGTCATTTCTTCGAAACAGGGGGCGCGAGCAGTACGTC.

The chain is built from TRBV29-1 and TRBJ2-3, with D possibly called TRBD1 or TRBD2 (6 bases each). Looked up from germline, CDR1 is SQVTM and CDR2 is ANQGSEA. V lost 7 bases and J lost 2, with 10 bases in between. The CDR3 spans 12 residues. The CDR3 nucleotides are TGCAGCGGCGGGGACAACACAGATACGCAGTATTTT. It is translated as CSGGDNTDTQYF.

The gene calls are TRBV10-3 and TRBJ1-2; 7 bases are a match to TRBD1. The junction had 5 bases not matched to a gene; V was cut back by 3 bases and J by 4 bases. The length of the CDR3 is 14 residues. The germline CDR1 and CDR2 sequences are ENHRY and SYGVKD. CDR3 residues: CAISEGGAGYGYTF. The CDR3 bases are TGTGCCATCAGTGAAGGGGGCGCGGGCTATGGCTACACCTTC.

The V call is TRBV15, the J call TRBJ1-2; D may be TRBD1 (5 bases). The CDR3 is 16 residues long. Trimming shortened V by 0 bases and J by 3 bases, and 14 bases separated the two germline ends. Germline CDR1 and CDR2: LNHNV and YYDKDF (reference sequence). The CDR3 region is CATSRDWGDVDYGYTF. DNA for the CDR3: TGTGCCACCAGCAGAGATTGGGGGGACGTAGACTATGGCTACACCTTC.

The gene calls are TRBV7-9 and TRBJ2-2; D is unresolved. The germline CDR1 and CDR2 sequences are SEHNR and FQNEAQ (reference sequence). This CDR3 spans 17 amino acids. V was clipped by 5 bases and J by 1 base, with 17 bases between them. DNA of the CDR3: TGTGCCAGCAGCCACAACCTCAGGCCTGGGAACACCGGGGAGCTGTTTTTT. Protein product: CASSHNLRPGNTGELFF. The full variable domain, rest sourced from reference TRBV7-9 and TRBJ2-2, is DTGVSQNPRHKITKRGQNVTFRCDPISEHNRLYWYRQTLGQGPEFLTYFQNEAQLEKSRLLSDRFSAERPKGSFSTLEIQRTEQGDSAMYLCASSHNLRPGNTGELFFGEGSRLTVL.

The chain has TRBV10-3 and TRBJ1-2; D ambiguous. Germline values: CDR1 ENHRY, CDR2 SYGVKD. Between the trimmed V and J ends, which lost 2 bases and 4 bases, there was a span of 8 bases. The CDR3 runs to 13 residues. CDR3 nucleotides: TGTGCCATCAGTGAGGTCAGGATCTATGGCTACACCTTC. It is translated as CAISEVRIYGYTF.

In its sample, this clone was seen once. CDR3 region: CASSKGLAGPPYEQYV. As DNA, the CDR3 is TGTGCCAGCAGTAAAGGACTAGCGGGGCCTCCTTACGAGCAGTACGTC. The chain employs TRBV6-1 and TRBJ2-7; 12 positions match TRBD2. CDR3 length: 16 amino acids. Germline values: CDR1 MNHNS, CDR2 SASEGT. Trimming took 5 bases from V and 4 from J; bases not matched to a gene: 9.

This sequence joins TRBV5-1 and TRBJ2-1, with D possibly being TRBD1 (5 bases). V was shortened by 4 bases and J by 7 bases, with 18 bases between the two germline ends. This CDR3 is built from 15 residues. The germline V gene has CDR1 SGHRS and CDR2 YFSETQ. The CDR3 DNA follows: TGCGCCAGCAGCAGGGGTAGGGGTACTGAAAATGAGCAGTTCTTC. This sequence encodes CASSRGRGTENEQFF. Complete variable domain (other parts from reference TRBV5-1 and TRBJ2-1): KAGVTQTPRYLIKTRGQQVTLSCSPISGHRSVSWYQQTPGQGLQFLFEYFSETQRNKGNFPGRFSGRQFSNSRSEMNVSTLELGDSALYLCASSRGRGTENEQFFGPGTRLTVL.

The rearrangement links TRBV5-4 to TRBJ2-3; D is ambiguous. This CDR3 comprises 13 residues. V shed 2 bases and J shed 0 bases, with 4 bases lying between them. Germline assignment: CDR1 SGHNT and CDR2 YYREEE (reference sequence). CDR3 in DNA: TGTGCCAGCAGCTTACAGAGCACAGATACGCAGTATTTT. Amino acids: CASSLQSTDTQYF.

The chain combines TRBV4-2 with TRBJ2-3, with D perhaps being TRBD1 or TRBD2 (6 bases each). Germline CDR1 LGHNA, CDR2 YNFKEQ. The CDR3 contains 16 residues. The V end was cut by 0 bases, the J end by 4 bases, with 14 bases between. The CDR3, as DNA: TGTGCCAGCAGCCAAGAAAGAACGGGGGCTTCAGATACGCAGTATTTT. It encodes CASSQERTGASDTQYF.

This CDR3 reads CASRQGEAPQHF. As DNA, the CDR3 is TGTGCCAGCAGGCAGGGGGAGGCGCCCCAGCATTTT. The rearrangement joins TRBV25-1 to TRBJ1-5, with 7 positions matching TRBD1. The V gene's germline CDR1 is MGHDK and CDR2 SYGVNS. The CDR3 is made up of 12 amino acids. J gave up 9 bases and V 6 bases, and 5 bases lay outside the gene matches.

This clone has more than one count but fewer than ten. The chain carries TRBV28 and TRBJ1-2, with TRBD1 matching over 10 bases. CDR3 length equals 15 residues. Germline lookup yields CDR1 MDHEN and CDR2 SYDVKM. Trimming at V came to 5 bases and at J to 3 bases, leaving 6 bases not matched to a gene. Written as DNA, the CDR3 is TGTGCCAGCAGTCCGGGGACAGGGGTGGACTATGGCTACACCTTC. This encodes CASSPGTGVDYGYTF.

V gene TRBV7-3 combines with J gene TRBJ2-1; possibly TRBD1 for D (6 bases). The CDR3 sequence is 12 residues long. Trimming took off 5 bases at V and 12 bases at J, with 14 bases between the two ends. Looked up from germline, CDR1 is SGHTA and CDR2 is FQGTGA. The CDR3 DNA follows: TGTGCCAGCAGCGAATTACAGGGTAGGCAGTTCTTC. This translates into CASSELQGRQFF.

The chain recombines TRBV18 with TRBJ2-1; 10 nucleotides match TRBD2. CDR3 length equals 17 residues. After removal of 3 bases from V and 0 bases from J, the junction contained 5 bases not matched to a gene. CDR1 and CDR2 (germline): KGHSH, LQKENI. As DNA, the CDR3 is TGTGCCAGCTCACCGCCTAGCGGGGGTCTCTCCTACAATGAGCAGTTCTTC. Its translation is CASSPPSGGLSYNEQFF.

The chain couples TRBV12-5 to TRBJ2-7; 8 positions match TRBD2. The trim removed 4 bases at V and 2 bases at J, leaving 10 bases unmatched. The CDR3 length is 16 residues. The V gene's germline CDR1 is LGHNT and CDR2 FRNRAP. The DNA of the CDR3 is TGTGCTAGTGGTTGGCCGCGCCGGGAGGGGACCTACGAGCAGTACTTC. Its translation is CASGWPRREGTYEQYF. Full variable domain (remainder filled in from reference TRBV12-5 and TRBJ2-7): DARVTQTPRHKVTEMGQEVTMRCQPILGHNTVFWYRQTMMQGLELLAYFRNRAPLDDSGMPKDRFSAEMPDATLATLKIQPSEPRDSAVYFCASGWPRREGTYEQYFGPGTRLTVT.

The rearrangement links TRBV7-2 to TRBJ1-6; D not certain. CDR3 size: 14 residues. With 1 base removed from V and 8 bases from J, the gap between germline ends came to 9 bases. CDR1 is SGHTA, CDR2 FQGNSA, per germline. The CDR3 spells CASSLDLRDSPLHF. The CDR3 region has the DNA TGTGCCAGCAGCTTAGATCTAAGGGATTCACCCCTCCACTTT.

DNA for the CDR3: TGTGCCAGCAGAGGGGGGGTCCTTACCGGGGAGCTGTTTTTT. Translation: CASRGGVLTGELFF. J is TRBJ2-2 and V is TRBV19; perhaps TRBD2 as D (7 bases). The V end was cut by 9 bases, the J end by 5 bases, with 16 bases between. The CDR3 is 14 residues long. Per germline, CDR1 LNHDA and CDR2 SQIVND (reference sequence).

This rearrangement joins TRBV6-5 to TRBJ1-3; TRBD1 is a possible D gene (5 bases). Deletions cut 6 bases from V and 0 bases from J, with 12 bases between. Germline V gene data show CDR1 as MNHEY and CDR2 as SVGAGI. This CDR3 comprises 15 residues. The CDR3 DNA reads as TGTGCCAGCAGGCGGACATGGGACTCTGGAAACACCATATATTTT. This sequence encodes CASRRTWDSGNTIYF.

The gene calls are TRBV11-2 and TRBJ1-1; 7 bases agree with TRBD1. Per the germline V gene, CDR1 is SGHAT and CDR2 is FQNNGV. The CDR3 spans 14 residues. Losses at the gene ends were 2 bases for V and 4 bases for J; bases not matched to a gene: 4. CDR3 coding DNA: TGTGCCAGCAGCTTAACCAGGGGGTCCACTGAAGCTTTCTTT. Translated, it gives CASSLTRGSTEAFF.

V gene TRBV4-2 combines with J gene TRBJ1-2; D possibly corresponds to TRBD1 (5 bases). The CDR3 is 14 residues long. Trimming shortened V by 4 bases and J by 8 bases, and 17 bases separated the two germline ends. CDR1 is LGHNA and CDR2 is YNFKEQ in the germline V gene. CDR3 sequence (DNA): TGTGCCAGCAGCCTCGAAACCGGGGCCTCAGGCTACACCTTC. This translates into CASSLETGASGYTF.